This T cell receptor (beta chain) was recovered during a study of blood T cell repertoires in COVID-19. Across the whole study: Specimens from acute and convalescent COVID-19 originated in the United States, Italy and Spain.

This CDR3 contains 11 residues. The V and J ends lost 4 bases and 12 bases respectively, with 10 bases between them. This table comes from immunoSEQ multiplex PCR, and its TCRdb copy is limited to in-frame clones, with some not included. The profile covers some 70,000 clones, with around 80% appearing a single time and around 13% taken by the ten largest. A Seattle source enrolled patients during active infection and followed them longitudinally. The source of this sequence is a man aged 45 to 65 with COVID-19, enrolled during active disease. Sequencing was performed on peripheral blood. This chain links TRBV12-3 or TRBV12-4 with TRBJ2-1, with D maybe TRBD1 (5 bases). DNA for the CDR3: TGTGCCAGCAGTTCGCAGGGATTGCAGTTCTTC. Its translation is CASSSQGLQFF.